This entry features one T cell receptor beta chain sequence. Methods used by the authors: Cell counts per sample came from amplifying reference gene primers. Clones were sequenced by immunoSEQ multiplex PCR, and TCRdb holds only the in-frame ones, with some missing. V, J and clone size were drawn from that table, and D and trimming were deduced from the DNA. The repertoire holds 400,000 to 500,000 clones, with 70% to 90% as singletons. Cohort assignment relied on participant-reported clinical history. A COVID-19 case was met by exposed participants within 2 weeks before study entry. These data originate in a study of blood T cell repertoires in COVID-19. This CDR3 region has 12 residues. Per the germline V gene, CDR1 is MNHEY and CDR2 is SMNVEV (reference sequence). Trimming removed 3 bases at V and 5 bases at J, with 7 bases between.

The TCR was taken from a woman younger than 30 who had been exposed to COVID-19. This chain connects TRBV27 to TRBJ2-5, with a possible D match to TRBD2 (6 bases). The sequenced sample was PBMCs or T cells enriched from blood (not recorded which). The CDR3 spells CASSFGGETQYF. For the CDR3, the DNA is TGTGCCAGCAGTTTCGGGGGTGAGACCCAGTACTTC.